This T cell receptor (beta chain) was profiled in a study of T cell responses to AZD1222 COVID-19 vaccine. Points from the study as a whole: The study sampled repertoires only after the peak T cell response. Donors in the cohort were predominantly white British and more often female, and clonal diversity was possibly underestimated. Baseline serology detected seropositivity in only six or seven AZD1222 recipients.

The CDR3 is 16 amino acids. Trimming at V came to 6 bases and at J to 0 bases, leaving 8 bases not matched to a gene. CDR1 and CDR2 (germline): LNHDA, SQIVND (reference sequence). Assay: immunoSEQ multiplex PCR; the TCRdb copy retains only in-frame clones and omits some. The table has 110,000 to 150,000 clones, roughly 89% seen once. As concerns this clone: No antigen is known for it.

The TCR sequence derives from an adult in good health. The genes are TRBV19 and TRBJ1-1; 9 positions match TRBD1. Sequences were derived from peripheral blood, sampled on day 0 of AZD1222 vaccination. CDR3 DNA sequence: TGTGCCAGTAGCAAAACAGGGGGCGCAGTGAACACTGAAGCTTTCTTT. Protein: CASSKTGGAVNTEAFF.